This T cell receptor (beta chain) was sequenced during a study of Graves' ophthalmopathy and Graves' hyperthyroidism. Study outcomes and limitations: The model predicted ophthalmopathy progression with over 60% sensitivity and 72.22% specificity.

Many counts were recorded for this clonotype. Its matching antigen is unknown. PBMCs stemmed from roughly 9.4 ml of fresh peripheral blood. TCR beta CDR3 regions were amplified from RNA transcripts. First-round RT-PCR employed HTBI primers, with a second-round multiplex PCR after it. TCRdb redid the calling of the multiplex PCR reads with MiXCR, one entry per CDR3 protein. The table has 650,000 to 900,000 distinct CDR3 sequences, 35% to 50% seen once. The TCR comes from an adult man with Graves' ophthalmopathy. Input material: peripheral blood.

CDR3 coding DNA: TGCAGCGTTGATGGTACAGGGGCGCAGGAAAAACTGTTTTTT. Translated, it gives CSVDGTGAQEKLFF. V and J are TRBV29-1 and TRBJ1-4; 7 bases align to TRBD1. This CDR3 spans 14 amino acids. Looked up from germline, CDR1 is SQVTM and CDR2 is ANQGSEA. After removal of 3 bases from V and 8 bases from J, the junction contained 9 bases not matched to a gene.